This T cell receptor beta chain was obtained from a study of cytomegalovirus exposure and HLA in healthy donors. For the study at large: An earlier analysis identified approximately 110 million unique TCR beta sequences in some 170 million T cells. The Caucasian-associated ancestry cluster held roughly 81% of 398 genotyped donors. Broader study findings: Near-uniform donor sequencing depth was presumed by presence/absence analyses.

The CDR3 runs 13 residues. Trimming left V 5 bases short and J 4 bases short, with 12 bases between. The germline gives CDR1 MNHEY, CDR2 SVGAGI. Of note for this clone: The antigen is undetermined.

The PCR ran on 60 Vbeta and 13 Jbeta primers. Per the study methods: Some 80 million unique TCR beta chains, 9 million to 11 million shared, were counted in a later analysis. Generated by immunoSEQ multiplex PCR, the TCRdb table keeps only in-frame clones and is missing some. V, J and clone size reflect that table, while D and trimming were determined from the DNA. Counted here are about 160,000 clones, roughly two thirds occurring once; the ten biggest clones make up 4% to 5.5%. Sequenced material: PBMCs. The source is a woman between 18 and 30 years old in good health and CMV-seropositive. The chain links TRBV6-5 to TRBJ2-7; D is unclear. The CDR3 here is CASSNPGQYEQYF. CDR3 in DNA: TGTGCCAGCAGTAACCCCGGTCAATACGAGCAGTACTTC.